This T cell receptor (beta chain) is from a study of blood T cell repertoires in COVID-19. Per germline, CDR1 ENHRY and CDR2 SYGVKD. The CDR3 sequence is 15 residues long. Trimming removed 3 bases at V and 4 bases at J, with 15 bases between. This table comes from immunoSEQ multiplex PCR, and its TCRdb copy is limited to in-frame clones, with some not included. The repertoire includes 150,000 to 200,000 clones, approximately 75% of them detected once, and roughly 11% sits in the top ten. Sequencing was performed on peripheral blood. The chain combines TRBV10-3 with TRBJ1-2; D perhaps matches TRBD1 (5 bases). The sequence derives from a human donor in a cohort sampled during active COVID-19. CDR3 bases: TGTGCCATCAGTGATGGGGAGGGGCTGAGCTATGGCTACACCTTC. Protein: CAISDGEGLSYGYTF.